Listed below are T cell receptor beta chains from one sample, sequenced in a study of CD8+ T cells in alopecia areata. Clones were sequenced by immunoSEQ multiplex PCR, and TCRdb holds only the in-frame ones, with some missing. The repertoire includes about 160,000 clones, just over 65% of them detected once, and around 0.91% sits in the top ten. The sequencing used CD4+ T cells sorted from blood, collected at week 4, from a patient treated with tofacitinib. All receptors derive from a human donor with alopecia areata. Each CDR3 is given with its conserved first and last residue. D genes are given only for firm matches. Some rows have no size entry. The others give once, few or many, or a class for an expanded clone.

>TRBJ2-6|NA|13|TRBV29-1|NA
CSVDSSGANVLTF
>TRBJ1-2|NA|15|TRBV29-1|NA
CSVDPVSGFVEGYTF
>TRBJ1-5|TRBD1|16|TRBV6-5|NA
CASSSNRGEGNQPQHF
>TRBJ1-5|NA|13|TRBV10-3|NA
CAISEQINQPQHF
>TRBJ1-1|TRBD1|17|TRBV5-1|NA
CASSLALRTGGWAEAFF
>TRBJ2-1|NA|13|TRBV19|few
CASSTLQKDEQFF
>TRBJ1-4|TRBD1|17|TRBV15|NA
CATSISLGGQRNEKLFF
>TRBJ1-5|NA|13|TRBV2|NA
CASSGLPNQPQHF
>TRBJ2-3|NA|10|TRBV29-1|NA
CSAGGDTQYF
>TRBJ2-1|NA|13|TRBV29-1|once
CSARGSSYNEQFF
>TRBJ2-5|TRBD2|14|TRBV10-3|NA
CAINRGGIQETQYF
>TRBJ2-7|NA|13|TRBV29-1|NA
CSVSVASPHEQYF
>TRBJ2-5|TRBD2|13|TRBV6-5|once
CATLLAPGETQYF
>TRBJ1-1|NA|15|TRBV7-2|NA
CASSPGPAPNTEAFF
>TRBJ2-7|NA|11|TRBV25-1|NA
CASSPGYEQYF
>TRBJ1-2|NA|13|TRBV7-9|NA
CASSRDRIYGYTF
>TRBJ1-4|NA|12|TRBV29-1|few
CSVEVGDRKLFF
>TRBJ1-2|NA|13|TRBV29-1|NA
CSVEWQVDYGYTF
>TRBJ2-6|TRBD1|16|TRBV30|NA
CAWSATGLSGANVLTF
>TRBJ2-1|NA|12|TRBV29-1|few
CSVEVLLPPSIF
>TRBJ2-5|TRBD1|15|TRBV7-3|once
CASSPQDRGLETQYF
>TRBJ1-5|NA|13|TRBV29-1|NA
CSVGPSSNQPQHF
>TRBJ2-3|NA|13|TRBV7-9|NA
CACGASRTDTQYF
>TRBJ2-7|TRBD2|17|TRBV9|NA
CASSPRSSGGGSYEQYF
>TRBJ2-5|NA|14|TRBV29-1|NA
CSGGRVWGLETQYF
>TRBJ1-6|TRBD1|13|TRBV10-3|NA
CAIRLGQGSPLHF
>TRBJ1-5|TRBD1|17|TRBV30|few
CAWSSAQGMGFNQPQHF
>TRBJ1-5|TRBD1|15|TRBV30|NA
CAWTLPGQGTQPQHF
>TRBJ1-2|NA|14|TRBV18|NA
CASSPNRANYGYTF
>TRBJ1-6|NA|12|TRBV5-5|few
CASSLALLPLHF
>TRBJ1-2|NA|15|TRBV2|NA
CASSEDHPRGYGYTF
>TRBJ1-1|NA|16|TRBV5-4|NA
CASSLANRGGSKEAFF
>TRBJ1-1|NA|13|TRBV27|NA
CASRVQGLTEAFF
>TRBJ1-4|NA|12|TRBV30|NA
CAWNRRGEKLFF
>TRBJ2-7|NA|14|TRBV29-1|few
CSVRTAGRAREQYF
>TRBJ2-5|NA|15|TRBV29-1|NA
CSVGAGSSSGETQYF
>TRBJ1-2|NA|12|TRBV30|NA
CAWAPRIYGYTF
>TRBJ2-7|TRBD1|14|TRBV29-1|NA
CSALGGQGTSEQYF
>TRBJ1-1|NA|14|TRBV5-1|few
CASSLANMNTEAFF
>TRBJ2-7|NA|11|TRBV29-1|few
CSVQRGHEQYF
>TRBJ2-7|NA|13|TRBV4-2|NA
CASSRTGDYEQYF
>TRBJ2-5|NA|14|TRBV30|few
CAWSVRAGGETQYF
>TRBJ1-3|NA|16|TRBV7-6|once
CASSLEQGGSGNTIYF
>TRBJ2-2|NA|13|TRBV30|NA
CAWTDSPSGELFF
>TRBJ1-6|NA|13|TRBV29-1|NA
CSVTTGSDSPLHF
>TRBJ1-5|NA|12|TRBV29-1|few
CSGGTPPEPQHF
>TRBJ2-7|NA|13|TRBV14|few
CASSQVVGSEQYF
>TRBJ2-2|NA|13|TRBV29-1|NA
CSVRGAGTGELFF
>TRBJ1-5|NA|13|TRBV7-2|NA
CASSSDRFQPQHF
>TRBJ2-3|TRBD2|13|TRBV30|NA
CAWRRAGGDTQYF
>TRBJ2-7|TRBD1|15|TRBV27|NA
CASSFRQGNGYEQYF
>TRBJ2-5|NA|14|TRBV5-1|many
CASSHAQAQETQYF
>TRBJ2-7|TRBD1|13|TRBV27|NA
CASGDRPAYEQYF